This TCR beta chain was captured by sequencing in a study of shared clonotypes between healthy human individuals. Whole-study findings and limits: Rarefaction showed that sequencing of sorted subsets was incomplete (despite large depth).

Authors' analysis steps: Junction-only sequences without quality scores came from ImmunoSEQ, so filtering differed. TCRdb keeps only in-frame clones here, not all; method: immunoSEQ multiplex PCR. That table gives V, J and clone size, and the DNA gave D and trimming. Found here are 100,000 to 130,000 clones, 68% of them singletons; the top ten hold 24%. Of note for this clone: Antigen unknown.

The V and J ends lost 4 bases and 6 bases respectively, with 13 bases between them. CDR3 length: 14 amino acids. Germline-derived CDR1 and CDR2 are ENHRY and SYGVKD. V gene TRBV10-3 combines with J gene TRBJ1-5, with TRBD1 as a possible D gene (6 bases). The sample taken for sequencing was memory CD8+ T cells sorted from blood. As to subset: CD45RO+ cells pooled with CCR7-negative TemRA cells. The TCR comes from a young woman in good health. The CDR3 reads CAISVKGVGQPQHF. In nucleotides, the CDR3 is TGTGCCATCAGTGTCAAGGGGGTGGGTCAGCCCCAGCATTTT.